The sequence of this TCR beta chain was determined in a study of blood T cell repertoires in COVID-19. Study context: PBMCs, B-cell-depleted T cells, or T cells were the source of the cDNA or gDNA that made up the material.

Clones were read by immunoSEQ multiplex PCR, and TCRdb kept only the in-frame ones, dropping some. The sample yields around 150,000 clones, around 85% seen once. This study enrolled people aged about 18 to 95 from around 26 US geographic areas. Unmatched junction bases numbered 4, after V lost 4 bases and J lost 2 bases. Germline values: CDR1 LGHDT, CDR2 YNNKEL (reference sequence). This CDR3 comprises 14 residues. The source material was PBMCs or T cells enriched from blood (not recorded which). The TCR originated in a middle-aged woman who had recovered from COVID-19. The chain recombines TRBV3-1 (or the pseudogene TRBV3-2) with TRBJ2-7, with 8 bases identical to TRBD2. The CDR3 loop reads CASSRGRGAYEQYF. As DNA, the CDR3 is TGTGCCAGCAGCCGCGGGCGGGGGGCCTACGAGCAGTACTTC.